These 28 T cell receptor beta chains were all obtained from the same sample, sequenced in a study of OX40 agonist ivuxolimab in advanced cancers. Library generation was performed with the immunoSEQ multiplex PCR assay. TCRdb mirrors the immuneACCESS table, restricted to in-frame sequences. Some clones are absent from its copies; in checked studies, under half trace to an unresolved V gene, and the reason for the others is unknown. The sample table holds around 80,000 clones, of which about four fifths were seen once. The ten largest make up approximately 2.6% of the sample. The sample consisted of CD4+ or CD8+ T cells sorted from blood, taken in a trial of the OX40 agonist ivuxolimab. The receptors shown here come from an adult with an advanced solid tumor such as melanoma, head and neck, liver or kidney cancer.

The chain combines TRBV7-2 with TRBJ1-2; D perhaps matches TRBD1 (6 bases). The V gene lost 5 bases and the J gene lost 6 bases, with 22 bases spanning the gap. Per the germline V gene, CDR1 is SGHTA and CDR2 is FQGNSA. The CDR3 has 16 amino acids. The CDR3: CASSTYFGGPINGYTF. CDR3 in DNA: TGTGCCAGCAGCACCTACTTTGGGGGGCCCATTAATGGCTACACCTTC.

The rearrangement joins TRBV5-1 to TRBJ1-2; 8 positions match TRBD1. The germline V gene encodes CDR1 SGHRS and CDR2 YFSETQ. The CDR3 contains 14 residues. Trimming at V came to 4 bases and at J to 6 bases, leaving 8 bases not matched to a gene. In DNA form, the CDR3 reads TGCGCCAGCAGCCCTTCCAGGGGGCTAGATGGCTACACCTTC. Residues: CASSPSRGLDGYTF. Together with reference TRBV5-1 and TRBJ1-2, the CDR3 gives the full variable domain: KAGVTQTPRYLIKTRGQQVTLSCSPISGHRSVSWYQQTPGQGLQFLFEYFSETQRNKGNFPGRFSGRQFSNSRSEMNVSTLELGDSALYLCASSPSRGLDGYTFGSGTRLTVV.

The chain carries TRBV14 and TRBJ2-5; D is unresolved. The CDR3 runs 13 residues. CDR1 and CDR2 (germline): SGHDN, FVKESK. V was clipped by 2 bases and J by 5 bases, with 9 bases between them. CDR3 region: CASSQSSGETQYF. In nucleotides, the CDR3 is TGTGCCAGCAGCCAATCGTCCGGGGAGACCCAGTACTTC. Complete variable domain (other parts from reference TRBV14 and TRBJ2-5): EAGVTQFPSHSVIEKGQTVTLRCDPISGHDNLYWYRRVMGKEIKFLLHFVKESKQDESGMPNNRFLAERTGGTYSTLKVQPAELEDSGVYFCASSQSSGETQYFGPGTRLLVL.

J is TRBJ2-1 and V is TRBV6-1; D remains ambiguous. The CDR3 runs to 11 residues. Germline-derived CDR1 and CDR2 are MNHNS and SASEGT. The germline V and J ends were trimmed by 5 bases and 5 bases, with 4 bases remaining between them. The CDR3 region is CASSWNNEQFF. The CDR3 nucleotides are TGTGCCAGCAGTTGGAACAATGAGCAGTTCTTC.

The rearrangement uses TRBV5-4 and TRBJ1-2; no clear D gene. CDR1 is SGHNT, CDR2 YYREEE, per germline (reference sequence). The CDR3 length is 13 residues. V was pared by 2 bases and J by 7 bases, with 12 bases between. CDR3 sequence reads: CASSFEIQFGYTF. The DNA of the CDR3 is TGTGCCAGCAGCTTCGAGATACAGTTTGGCTACACCTTC.

V gene TRBV15 combines with J gene TRBJ2-3, with D possibly called TRBD1 or TRBD2 (5 bases each). V lost 9 bases to trimming and J lost 0 bases, with 13 bases between them. This CDR3 has 14 residues. Germline values: CDR1 LNHNV, CDR2 YYDKDF (reference sequence). CDR3 in amino acids: CATARDESTDTQYF. In DNA, the CDR3 is TGTGCCACAGCCCGGGACGAAAGCACAGATACGCAGTATTTT.

The CDR3 here is CSVRGLGGSVGKNIQYF. DNA for the CDR3: TGCAGCGTCCGAGGGTTGGGAGGGTCGGTCGGCAAAAACATTCAGTACTTC. The chain recombines TRBV29-1 with TRBJ2-4; 7 bases align to TRBD2. The junction had 17 bases not matched to a gene; V was cut back by 6 bases and J by 3 bases. The CDR3 loop spans 17 amino acids. Germline CDR1 reads SQVTM; CDR2 reads ANQGSEA.

The chain employs TRBV7-8 and TRBJ2-3, with no clear D. Germline values: CDR1 SGHVS, CDR2 FQNEAQ. Trimming pared 4 bases from V and 2 bases from J, leaving 4 bases between. The CDR3 extends over 12 amino acids. CDR3 residues: CASSYNTDTQYF. The CDR3 bases are TGTGCCAGCAGCTACAACACAGATACGCAGTATTTT.

This rearrangement joins TRBV11-2 to TRBJ1-1; D is unresolved. The germline CDR1 and CDR2 sequences are SGHAT and FQNNGV. The CDR3 sequence is 11 residues long. Between the trimmed V and J ends, which lost 3 bases and 7 bases, there was a span of 6 bases. CDR3 amino acids: CASSLNGEAFF. The CDR3 DNA reads TGTGCCAGCAGCTTGAACGGTGAAGCTTTCTTT.

CDR3 in DNA: TGCGCCAGCAGCTTTCCGGCGGGGGGGCCGAATGAGCAGTTCTTC. Protein: CASSFPAGGPNEQFF. This chain connects TRBV5-1 to TRBJ2-1, with TRBD2 matching over 9 bases. The J segment lost 7 bases and the V segment lost 2 bases, leaving 7 bases of the junction unmatched. CDR3 length: 15 residues. Germline V gives CDR1 SGHRS, CDR2 YFSETQ.

Only a few counts were recorded for this clone. One end of the junction does not line up with germline, which may come from a read error. The J gene is TRBJ2-7, the V gene TRBV2; D call uncertain. This CDR3 region has 16 residues. Germline V CDR1 and CDR2: SNHLY, FYNNEI. DNA of the CDR3: TGTGCCAGCAGGGAAGCCCAGGTCTACCATACCTACGAGCAGTACTTC. This translates into CASREAQVYHTYEQYF.

This sequence joins TRBV7-2 and TRBJ1-1; D is unclear. The V end lost 3 bases, the J end lost 0 bases, and 8 bases lay between the germline ends. The CDR3 contains 14 residues. Germline V gene data show CDR1 as SGHTA and CDR2 as FQGNSA. The chain's CDR3 is CASSFQRLNTEAFF. CDR3 sequence (DNA): TGTGCCAGCAGCTTCCAGAGGTTGAACACTGAAGCTTTCTTT. The whole variable domain, remainder taken from reference TRBV7-2 and TRBJ1-1, is GAGVSQSPSNKVTEKGKDVELRCDPISGHTALYWYRQSLGQGLEFLIYFQGNSAPDKSGLPSDRFSAERTGGSVSTLTIQRTQQEDSAVYLCASSFQRLNTEAFFGQGTRLTVV.

V usage is TRBV30 and J usage is TRBJ1-4; TRBD1 agrees at 9 bases. Germline values: CDR1 GTSNPN, CDR2 SVGIG (reference sequence). J gave up 5 bases and V 2 bases, and 3 bases lay outside the gene matches. The CDR3 extends over 14 amino acids. In DNA form, the CDR3 reads TGTGCCTGGAGTACCGGGACAGGGAATGAAAAACTGTTTTTT. Its translation: CAWSTGTGNEKLFF.

On this clone: The final CDR3 position lacks the conserved phenylalanine or tryptophan, pointing to a likely read error. The DNA is omitted, as the CDR3 cannot be located on it reliably, and the CDR3 follows TCRdb's listing. The gene calls are TRBV6-5 and TRBJ2-7; the table names TRBD1, a call not compared with the DNA. The CDR3 comprises 9 residues, both ends counted. The germline gives CDR1 MNHEY, CDR2 SVGAGI. The CDR3 sequence is CASIPPHKY.

The chain is built from TRBV11-2 and TRBJ2-4; TRBD1 matches at 8 bases. Germline lookup yields CDR1 SGHAT and CDR2 FQNNGV. This CDR3 is 16 amino acids long. J gave up 0 bases and V 5 bases, and 6 bases lay outside the gene matches. CDR3 loop: CASSPRQGIAKNIQYF. The CDR3 bases are TGTGCCAGCAGCCCAAGACAGGGGATAGCCAAAAACATTCAGTACTTC.

The rearrangement links TRBV7-2 to TRBJ2-6; D unresolved. The CDR3 contains 14 residues. Germline-derived CDR1 and CDR2 are SGHTA and FQGNSA. V was clipped by 5 bases and J by 4 bases, with 9 bases between them. The CDR3 loop reads CASSRFLGANVLTF. CDR3 nucleotides: TGTGCCAGCAGCCGGTTTCTCGGGGCCAACGTCCTGACTTTC.

This sequence joins TRBV5-1 and TRBJ1-2; 7 positions agree with TRBD1. The CDR3 length is 14 residues. CDR1 and CDR2 from the germline V gene are SGHRS and YFSETQ. The V segment lost 5 bases and the J segment 6 bases; nucleotides outside the gene matches: 10. The DNA for the CDR3 is TGCGCCAGCAGTAAGGGCCCAGGGACAGATGGCTACACCTTC. Translation: CASSKGPGTDGYTF.

This clone was recorded once. The rearrangement uses TRBV10-1 and TRBJ2-3; the D is unclear. Trimming removed 4 bases at V and 7 bases at J, with 15 bases between. This CDR3 region has 14 residues. Germline V gives CDR1 WNHNN, CDR2 SYGVQD (reference sequence). As DNA, the CDR3 is TGCGCCAGCAGTGGGAGAGACAAGCTTAATACGCAGTATTTT. Translating gives CASSGRDKLNTQYF.

CDR3 region: CASSLTGNGETQYF. CDR3 nucleotide sequence: TGCGCCAGCAGCCTGACAGGGAACGGAGAGACCCAGTACTTC. The chain has TRBV5-1 and TRBJ2-5, with 7 bases lining up with TRBD1. Unmatched junction bases numbered 7, after V lost 4 bases and J lost 4 bases. Germline CDR1 is SGHRS and CDR2 is YFSETQ. CDR3 length: 14 amino acids.

The chain employs TRBV5-1 and TRBJ2-5, with D unresolved. The CDR3 runs 11 residues. Germline V lookup: CDR1 SGHRS, CDR2 YFSETQ. Trimming shortened V by 4 bases and J by 1 base, and 2 bases separated the two germline ends. The DNA of the CDR3 is TGCGCCAGCAGCATCCAAGAGACCCAGTACTTC. It specifies CASSIQETQYF.

The V gene is TRBV29-1, the J gene TRBJ1-2; tentatively, D is TRBD1 (5 bases). V was cut by 7 bases and J by 7 bases, with 16 bases left in between. There are 12 residues in the CDR3. Germline V gene data show CDR1 as SQVTM and CDR2 as ANQGSEA. The CDR3 here is CSAPTDAGGYTF. As DNA, the CDR3 is TGCAGCGCCCCGACAGACGCGGGTGGCTACACCTTC. Drawing the rest from reference TRBV29-1 and TRBJ1-2, the complete variable domain is SAVISQKPSRDICQRGTSLTIQCQVDSQVTMMFWYRQQPGQSLTLIATANQGSEATYESGFVIDKFPISRPNLTFSTLTVSNMSPEDSSIYLCSAPTDAGGYTFGSGTRLTVV.

The V gene is TRBV5-1, the J gene TRBJ2-1; D is possibly TRBD1 (6 bases). Germline values: CDR1 SGHRS, CDR2 YFSETQ. V was pared by 6 bases and J by 7 bases, with 17 bases between. CDR3 size: 14 residues. The CDR3 loop reads CASNLAGEGNEQFF. The DNA of the CDR3 is TGCGCCAGCAATCTGGCAGGGGAAGGAAATGAGCAGTTCTTC.

V gene TRBV18 combines with J gene TRBJ1-1, with D possibly being TRBD1 (5 bases). CDR3 size: 12 residues. V dropped 5 bases and J dropped 13 bases, with 17 bases sitting between them. Germline-derived CDR1 and CDR2 are KGHSH and LQKENI. The CDR3 coding sequence is TGTGCCAGCTCAACTAAGTCGGGGGTTGATTTCTTT. Encoded protein: CASSTKSGVDFF. Full variable domain (remainder filled in from reference TRBV18 and TRBJ1-1): NAGVMQNPRHLVRRRGQEARLRCSPMKGHSHVYWYRQLPEEGLKFMVYLQKENIIDESGMPKERFSAEFPKEGPSILRIQQVVRGDSAAYFCASSTKSGVDFFGQGTRLTVV.

CDR3 DNA sequence: TGTGCCAGTAGTATACGGGTCCTCAATGAGCAGTTCTTC. Protein: CASSIRVLNEQFF. The chain carries TRBV19 and TRBJ2-1; D gene unclear. The CDR3 spans 13 residues. Germline V gives CDR1 LNHDA, CDR2 SQIVND (reference sequence). V dropped 2 bases and J dropped 6 bases, with 8 bases sitting between them.

This clone has only a few counts. Mismatch with germline at one junction end may stem from a read error. The rearrangement uses TRBV7-6 and TRBJ2-2, with 7 positions matching TRBD1. This CDR3 spans 15 amino acids. Germline CDR1 is SGHVS and CDR2 is FNYEAQ. The CDR3 region is CASSLGTANTGELFF. The CDR3 coding sequence is TGTGCCAGCAGTTTAGGGACAGCGAACACCGGGGAGCTGTTTTTT.

The chain is built from TRBV4-1 and TRBJ2-7; D gene unclear. The germline V gene encodes CDR1 MGHRA and CDR2 YSYEKL. V dropped 0 bases and J dropped 6 bases, with 15 bases sitting between them. The CDR3 has 15 residues. CDR3 DNA: TGCGCCAGCAGCCAAGATGAGGCGCTCTTAAGCGAGCAGTACGTC. Amino acids: CASSQDEALLSEQYV.

In its sample, this clone was seen once. The V and J genes are TRBV19 and TRBJ1-3; D possibly corresponds to TRBD1 (6 bases). The ends were cut back, 3 bases at V and 0 bases at J, with 12 bases in the middle. Germline CDR1 and CDR2: LNHDA and SQIVND (reference sequence). The CDR3 consists of 16 residues. CDR3 sequence reads: CASSIPGVHSGNTIYF. CDR3 DNA: TGTGCCAGTAGTATTCCAGGGGTTCACTCTGGAAACACCATATATTTT.

The chain has TRBV18 and TRBJ2-5, with D uncertain. This CDR3 contains 13 residues. Trimming removed 6 bases at V and 2 bases at J, with 10 bases between. Germline lookup yields CDR1 KGHSH and CDR2 LQKENI. The chain's CDR3 is CASSGVLQETQYF. Written as DNA, the CDR3 is TGTGCCAGCTCTGGGGTCCTTCAAGAGACCCAGTACTTC.